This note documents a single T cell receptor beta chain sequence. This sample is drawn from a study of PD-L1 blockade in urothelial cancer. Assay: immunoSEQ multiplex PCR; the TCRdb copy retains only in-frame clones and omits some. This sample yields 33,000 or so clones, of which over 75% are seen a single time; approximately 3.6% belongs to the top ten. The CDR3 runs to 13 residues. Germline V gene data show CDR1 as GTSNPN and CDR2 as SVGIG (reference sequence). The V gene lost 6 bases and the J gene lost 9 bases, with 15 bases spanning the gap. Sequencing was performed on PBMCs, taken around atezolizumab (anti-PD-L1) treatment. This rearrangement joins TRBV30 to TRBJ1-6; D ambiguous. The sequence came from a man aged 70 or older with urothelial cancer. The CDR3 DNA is TGTGCCTGCCCCCACGGGGTTGGTTCACCCCTCCACTTT. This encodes CACPHGVGSPLHF.